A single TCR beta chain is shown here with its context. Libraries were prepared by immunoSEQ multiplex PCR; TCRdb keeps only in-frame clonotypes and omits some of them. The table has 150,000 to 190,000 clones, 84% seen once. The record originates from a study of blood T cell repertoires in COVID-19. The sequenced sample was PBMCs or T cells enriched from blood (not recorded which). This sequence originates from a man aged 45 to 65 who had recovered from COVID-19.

CDR3 loop: CASSPQGYEAFF. Written as DNA, the CDR3 is TGTGCCAGCAGCCCCCAGGGATATGAAGCTTTCTTT. The rearrangement uses TRBV7-9 and TRBJ1-1; tentative D call: TRBD1 (5 bases). This CDR3 contains 12 residues. Germline V lookup: CDR1 SEHNR, CDR2 FQNEAQ (reference sequence). Trimming took off 5 bases at V and 7 bases at J, with 11 bases between the two ends.